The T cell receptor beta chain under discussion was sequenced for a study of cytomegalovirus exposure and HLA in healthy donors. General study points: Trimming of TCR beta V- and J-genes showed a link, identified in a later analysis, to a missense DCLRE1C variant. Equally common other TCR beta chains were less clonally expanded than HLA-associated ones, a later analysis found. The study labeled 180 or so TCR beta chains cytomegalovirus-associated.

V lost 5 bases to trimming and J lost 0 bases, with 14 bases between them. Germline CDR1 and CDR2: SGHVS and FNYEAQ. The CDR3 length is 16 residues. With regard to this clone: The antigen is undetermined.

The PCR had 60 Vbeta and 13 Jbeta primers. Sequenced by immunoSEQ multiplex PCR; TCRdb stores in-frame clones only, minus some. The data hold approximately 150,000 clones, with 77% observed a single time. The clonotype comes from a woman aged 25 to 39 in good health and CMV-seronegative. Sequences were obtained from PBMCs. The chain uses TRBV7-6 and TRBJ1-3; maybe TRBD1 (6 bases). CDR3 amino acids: CASSPQTGISGNTIYF. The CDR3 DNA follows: TGTGCCAGCAGCCCCCAAACAGGGATCTCTGGAAACACCATATATTTT.